This TCR beta chain was captured in a study of T cell clonotyping in hematopoietic cell transplantation. For the study at large: Pretransplant recipient samples were taken after cytoreduction.

General study points: After transplant, recipient diversity fell while pathologically expanded clonotypes grew through day 180. Broader posttransplant TCR repertoire diversity was predicted by graft donor and pretransplant recipient Inverse Simpson Index values. Without cell sorting, CD4 versus CD8 contributions remain unresolved.

In regard to this clone: Its antigen is currently unknown.

The ends were cut back, 4 bases at V and 1 base at J, with 11 bases in the middle. Germline V lookup: CDR1 MDHEN, CDR2 SYDVKM. The CDR3 spans 15 residues. Assay: immunoSEQ multiplex PCR; the TCRdb copy retains only in-frame clones and omits some. Here the sample spans tens of thousands of clones, less than 85% being singletons. Time point noted: recipient sample about 28 days before transplant, after cytoreduction. This TCR was recovered from a man between 60 and 75 years old with acute myeloid leukemia. Some clones in this sample may be carry-over from other donors' samples. This chain uses TRBV28 with TRBJ2-1, with D uncertain. Here the sequenced sample was peripheral blood mononuclear cells, taken before stem cell transplant. CDR3 residues: CASSYGDPSYNEQFF. CDR3 bases: TGTGCCAGCAGTTACGGAGATCCATCCTACAATGAGCAGTTCTTC.